This passage covers 20 T cell receptor beta chains from one sample sequenced in a study of blood T cell repertoires in COVID-19. Generated by immunoSEQ multiplex PCR, the TCRdb table keeps only in-frame clones and is missing some. The sample holds about 140,000 clones, approximately 90% seen once. Sequencing was carried out using peripheral blood. Every receptor here comes from a woman older than 75 with acute or convalescent COVID-19.

The J gene is TRBJ2-1, the V gene TRBV19, with D perhaps TRBD1 (5 bases). The CDR3 is 12 amino acids. The ends were cut back, 6 bases at V and 10 bases at J, with 13 bases in the middle. Per germline, CDR1 LNHDA and CDR2 SQIVND (reference sequence). CDR3 sequence: CASSISSGEQFF. Here the CDR3 DNA reads TGTGCCAGTAGCATCTCTTCAGGGGAGCAGTTCTTC. Filled out from reference TRBV19 and TRBJ2-1, the complete variable domain reads DGGITQSPKYLFRKEGQNVTLSCEQNLNHDAMYWYRQDPGQGLRLIYYSQIVNDFQKGDIAEGYSVSREKKESFPLTVTSAQKNPTAFYLCASSISSGEQFFGPGTRLTVL.

The chain carries TRBV3-1 (or the pseudogene TRBV3-2) and TRBJ2-5; 9 bases line up with TRBD2. Per germline, CDR1 LGHDT and CDR2 YNNKEL (reference sequence). The V and J ends lost 4 bases and 1 base, in that order; junction bases with no gene match: 4. The CDR3 spans 15 residues. The CDR3 DNA follows: TGTGCCAGCAGCCCGACTAGCGGTATCCAAGAGACCCAGTACTTC. As protein: CASSPTSGIQETQYF.

This rearrangement joins TRBV4-3 to TRBJ2-1; 12 nucleotides agree with TRBD2. Germline CDR1 and CDR2: LGHNA and YSLEER. V shed 2 bases, J shed 4 bases, and the junction held 6 bases outside the gene matches. The CDR3 is made up of 17 amino acids. This CDR3 is CASSQRLAGVKYNEQFF. In DNA, the CDR3 is TGCGCCAGCAGCCAACGACTAGCGGGGGTCAAGTACAATGAGCAGTTCTTC.

This sequence joins TRBV4-2 and TRBJ1-2; maybe TRBD1 (6 bases). This CDR3 region has 17 residues. CDR1 and CDR2 (germline): LGHNA, YNFKEQ. With 0 bases removed from V and 1 base from J, the gap between germline ends came to 15 bases. This CDR3 reads CASSQEGRGFYNYGYTF. The CDR3 nucleotides are TGTGCCAGCAGCCAAGAGGGCAGGGGATTTTATAACTATGGCTACACCTTC.

The V and J genes are TRBV6-5 and TRBJ1-2, with 11 bases aligning to TRBD1. The CDR3 has 15 amino acids. The germline V gene encodes CDR1 MNHEY and CDR2 SVGAGI. Trimming removed 7 bases from V and 8 bases from J; junction bases left unmatched: 12. DNA for the CDR3: TGTGCCAGCACTGCAGGTGGACAGGGGGCGAGAGGCTACACCTTC. Protein: CASTAGGQGARGYTF.

The table lists this clone with a count of one. The rearrangement joins TRBV7-9 to TRBJ1-3; tentatively, D is TRBD1 (5 bases). CDR3 size: 14 residues. The V end was cut by 0 bases, the J end by 2 bases, with 5 bases between. CDR1 is SEHNR, CDR2 FQNEAQ, per germline (reference sequence). CDR3 sequence (DNA): TGTGCCAGCAGCTTAGCAGGGGCTGGAAACACCATATATTTT. Translation: CASSLAGAGNTIYF.

This clone was counted only a few times. The rearrangement joins TRBV7-2 to TRBJ1-1; D is ambiguous. The CDR3 covers 14 residues. Looked up from germline, CDR1 is SGHTA and CDR2 is FQGNSA. The V end was cut by 2 bases, the J end by 4 bases, with 11 bases between. The CDR3 bases are TGTGCCAGCAGCTTAATCAGTTCTCCCACTGAAGCTTTCTTT. Protein product: CASSLISSPTEAFF.

In regard to this clone: The same CDR3 arises from other DNA sequences in this sample as well. The chain employs TRBV5-1 and TRBJ2-3; TRBD1 agrees at 7 bases. The germline gives CDR1 SGHRS, CDR2 YFSETQ. The CDR3 has 15 amino acids. Unmatched junction bases numbered 2, after V lost 0 bases and J lost 1 base. The DNA of the CDR3 is TGCGCCAGCAGCTTGGGTCAGGGGGGCACAGATACGCAGTATTTT. The encoded protein is CASSLGQGGTDTQYF.

The chain joins TRBV5-1 to TRBJ2-5; TRBD2 agrees at 12 bases. Germline CDR1 reads SGHRS; CDR2 reads YFSETQ. Trimming at V came to 2 bases and at J to 3 bases, leaving 2 bases not matched to a gene. The CDR3 consists of 15 residues. CDR3: CASSFSSGGEETQYF. The CDR3 DNA reads TGCGCCAGCAGCTTTTCTAGCGGGGGGGAAGAGACCCAGTACTTC.

The chain recombines TRBV30 with TRBJ2-7; 7 bases match TRBD1. J lost 5 bases, V lost 3 bases, and 7 bases had no gene match. The V gene's germline CDR1 is GTSNPN and CDR2 SVGIG (reference sequence). CDR3 length: 13 amino acids. The CDR3 is CAWRTGRFHEQYF. Written as DNA, the CDR3 is TGTGCCTGGAGGACAGGGCGTTTTCACGAGCAGTACTTC.

The chain joins TRBV6-5 to TRBJ2-7; the D gene is possibly TRBD1 (5 bases). The CDR3 extends over 15 amino acids. Trimming stripped 6 bases from V and 0 bases from J, with 15 bases between. CDR1 is MNHEY and CDR2 is SVGAGI in the germline V gene. CDR3 DNA sequence: TGTGCCAGCAGCTTATCCTACAGGAGCTCCTACGAGCAGTACTTC. This gives the protein CASSLSYRSSYEQYF.

This clone was seen just once. V and J are TRBV6-5 and TRBJ1-5; 8 bases are shared with TRBD1. CDR1 is MNHEY, CDR2 SVGAGI, per germline. Germline trimming cut 5 bases from V and 6 bases from J; bases unmatched to any gene: 9. This CDR3 has 15 residues. The DNA for the CDR3 is TGTGCCAGCAGTAACCTCCGGGACAGGTCTCAGCCCCAGCATTTT. This gives the protein CASSNLRDRSQPQHF.

The V and J genes are TRBV6-5 and TRBJ1-5, with D possibly matching TRBD1 (6 bases). The CDR3 has 13 residues. Trimming took off 7 bases at V and 7 bases at J, with 14 bases between the two ends. Germline V gene lookup returns CDR1 MNHEY and CDR2 SVGAGI. The CDR3 loop reads CASTAGGRQPQHF. In DNA form, the CDR3 reads TGTGCCAGCACCGCCGGGGGGCGACAGCCCCAGCATTTT.

The chain carries TRBV5-1 and TRBJ1-2; perhaps TRBD1 as D (6 bases). CDR1 is SGHRS and CDR2 is YFSETQ in the germline V gene. The CDR3 contains 16 residues. V was shortened by 0 bases and J by 3 bases, with 15 bases between the two germline ends. CDR3 in amino acids: CASSLAPGELDYGYTF. For the CDR3, the DNA is TGCGCCAGCAGCTTGGCCCCAGGGGAGTTAGACTATGGCTACACCTTC.

The chain links TRBV6-2 or TRBV6-3 to TRBJ2-7; 8 positions match TRBD1. Germline V CDR1 and CDR2: MNHEY, SVGEGT. This CDR3 is 16 amino acids long. V dropped 4 bases and J dropped 2; count of bases not matched to a gene: 10. This chain's CDR3 is CASSFPGTGPTYEQYF. DNA of the CDR3: TGTGCCAGCAGTTTTCCCGGGACAGGCCCAACCTACGAGCAGTACTTC.

The V gene is TRBV7-9, the J gene TRBJ1-3; D is unclear. The CDR3 consists of 13 residues. The germline V gene has CDR1 SEHNR and CDR2 FQNEAQ (reference sequence). V was trimmed by 5 bases and J by 0 bases, leaving 5 bases between them. CDR3 protein: CASSHSSGNTIYF. The CDR3 nucleotides read TGTGCCAGCAGCCATTCCTCTGGAAACACCATATATTTT. Together with reference TRBV7-9 and TRBJ1-3, the CDR3 gives the full variable domain: DTGVSQNPRHKITKRGQNVTFRCDPISEHNRLYWYRQTLGQGPEFLTYFQNEAQLEKSRLLSDRFSAERPKGSFSTLEIQRTEQGDSAMYLCASSHSSGNTIYFGEGSWLTVV.

This chain connects TRBV3-1 (or the pseudogene TRBV3-2) to TRBJ2-2; maybe TRBD1 (6 bases). CDR1 and CDR2 from the germline V gene are LGHDT and YNNKEL (reference sequence). Between the trimmed V and J ends, which lost 8 bases and 4 bases, there was a span of 11 bases. The CDR3 covers 13 residues. The DNA of the CDR3 is TGTGCCAGCGCACAGGGTGGCACCGGGGAGCTGTTTTTT. Amino acids: CASAQGGTGELFF.

This sequence joins TRBV29-1 and TRBJ2-3; D may be TRBD2 (6 bases). Trimming removed 5 bases from V and 4 bases from J, with 19 bases in between. The CDR3 is made up of 15 amino acids. Looked up from germline, CDR1 is SQVTM and CDR2 is ANQGSEA. The DNA for the CDR3 is TGCAGCGTTCCTCTAGGTCCGGAGGGCGCAGATACGCAGTATTTT. Amino acids: CSVPLGPEGADTQYF.

V and J are TRBV3-1 (or the pseudogene TRBV3-2) and TRBJ1-1; D not resolved. Looked up from germline, CDR1 is LGHDT and CDR2 is YNNKEL (reference sequence). CDR3 length: 14 residues. V gave up 1 base and J gave up 5 bases, with 11 bases separating them. In DNA, the CDR3 is TGTGCCAGCAGCCAAGGAGTTTTCAATACTGAAGCTTTCTTT. It translates to CASSQGVFNTEAFF.

The chain joins TRBV5-4 to TRBJ1-4; possibly TRBD1 for D (5 bases). CDR1 is SGHNT, CDR2 YYREEE, per germline (reference sequence). Trimming removed 4 bases at V and 11 bases at J, with 27 bases between. The CDR3 has 17 residues. CDR3 sequence: CASSQASPGDLGAKLFF. CDR3 nucleotide sequence: TGTGCCAGCAGCCAAGCTAGTCCGGGGGACCTCGGGGCGAAACTGTTTTTT.